A selection of T cell receptor beta chains follows, all from one sample in a study of regulatory dendritic cells for organ transplantation. Their cognate antigens are unknown. Method: immunoSEQ multiplex PCR; TCRdb's copy keeps in-frame clones and lacks some. The sample includes 12,000 or so clones, about 90% seen only once; the top ten take nearly 0.45%. The sequenced material came from naive CD8+ T cells from blood cultured with dendritic cells. Source of these receptors: a human donor in good health. The CDR3 runs from the conserved cysteine through the conserved F or W. The D gene is left open where the match is weak. Clone size is stated in some rows and not others, as once, few, many or a class when expanded.

cdr3_aa cdr3_nt j_call v_call d_call clone_size
CASSQAESPSEVNLHTQYF TGCGCCAGCAGCCAAGCAGAGAGTCCCAGCGAAGTAAACCTGCATACGCAGTATTTT TRBJ2-3 TRBV4-1 NA NA
CASSWATGNYEQYF TGTGCCAGCAGCTGGGCGACAGGGAATTACGAGCAGTACTTC TRBJ2-7 TRBV5-5 TRBD1 NA
CASSQDGGGYEQYF TGTGCCAGCAGCCAAGATGGAGGCGGCTACGAGCAGTACTTC TRBJ2-7 TRBV4-2 NA NA
CASSLFPPGGDLTYEQYF TGTGCCAGCAGCTTATTCCCCCCAGGCGGGGACTTAACCTACGAGCAGTACTTC TRBJ2-7 TRBV7-6 NA NA
CASSSRQGVLNTEAFF TGTGCCAGCAGTTCCAGACAGGGGGTTTTGAATACTGAAGCTTTCTTT TRBJ1-1 TRBV27 TRBD1 once
CASTPGAGTGNIQYF TGTGCCAGCACCCCAGGGGCTGGGACAGGGAACATTCAGTACTTC TRBJ2-4 TRBV5-4 TRBD1 NA
CASSAAGTSNQPQHF TGTGCCAGCAGTGCGGCAGGGACAAGCAATCAGCCCCAGCATTTT TRBJ1-5 TRBV2 NA NA
CASSSRDRGWPSTGELFF TGTGCCAGCAGCTCCCGGGACAGGGGTTGGCCGAGCACCGGGGAGCTGTTTTTT TRBJ2-2 TRBV7-9 TRBD1 NA
CASRQVEQYF TGTGCCAGCAGGCAAGTCGAGCAGTACTTC TRBJ2-7 TRBV2 NA few
CASSYPGATQPQHF TGTGCCAGCAGCTACCCCGGCGCTACTCAGCCCCAGCATTTT TRBJ1-5 TRBV4-2 NA NA
CASSQEWGTGDPRDYGYTF TGCGCCAGCAGCCAAGAGTGGGGGACAGGGGACCCGCGGGACTATGGCTACACCTTC TRBJ1-2 TRBV4-3 TRBD1 NA
CASSEAGGIEQYF TGTGCCAGCAGTGAAGCGGGGGGGATCGAGCAGTACTTC TRBJ2-7 TRBV6-4 TRBD2 NA
CASSPKTDWLDTQYF TGTGCCAGCAGCCCGAAGACAGACTGGTTAGATACGCAGTATTTT TRBJ2-3 TRBV7-9 NA NA
CASSQDTPSDTQYF TGCGCCAGCAGCCAAGATACCCCCTCGGATACGCAGTATTTT TRBJ2-3 TRBV4-3 NA NA
CASSYGSGYSYEQYF TGTGCCAGCAGTTACGGTAGCGGGTACTCCTACGAGCAGTACTTC TRBJ2-7 TRBV6-5 TRBD2 NA
CASSVASNEQFF TGTGCCAGCAGCGTAGCTAGTAATGAGCAGTTCTTC TRBJ2-1 TRBV9 NA NA
CASSLAWADYGYTF TGTGCCAGCAGCTTGGCCTGGGCGGACTATGGCTACACCTTC TRBJ1-2 TRBV5-4 NA few
CASSPSDMNTEAFF TGTGCCAGCAGCCCCTCCGACATGAACACTGAAGCTTTCTTT TRBJ1-1 TRBV4-2 NA NA
CASSVGSQPTEAFF TGTGCCAGCAGCGTAGGATCACAGCCGACTGAAGCTTTCTTT TRBJ1-1 TRBV9 NA NA
CASLAGGQYNEQFF TGTGCCAGCCTTGCGGGGGGACAATACAATGAGCAGTTCTTC TRBJ2-1 TRBV28 TRBD2 NA